These T cell receptor beta chains were read from a single sample in a study of blood T cells in healthy people across ages. TCRdb processed the 5' RACE reads anew with MiXCR; each CDR3 protein has one entry. In the table there are around 1,900,000 distinct CDR3 sequences, around 42% of which are singletons. Source material: blood. These receptors all come from a human donor in good health. The CDR3 runs from the conserved cysteine through the conserved F or W. A D gene is named only where the DNA matches it firmly. Clone size is not always given. Where it is, it says once, few, many or a class for expanded clones.

j_call | clone_size | v_call | d_call | cdr3_nt | cdr3_aa
TRBJ2-3 | NA | TRBV28 | NA | TGTGCCAGCTTCACGGAGGACACAGATACGCAGTATTTT | CASFTEDTDTQYF
TRBJ1-5 | few | TRBV5-1 | NA | TGCGCCAGCAGCTTGGAGGACGCTAGCAATCAGCCCCAGCATTTT | CASSLEDASNQPQHF
TRBJ2-1 | once | TRBV20-1 | TRBD1 | TGCAGTGCTCTAAGGGACAGCCACTCCAAAAACAATGAGCAGTTCTTC | CSALRDSHSKNNEQFF
TRBJ2-7 | NA | TRBV15 | TRBD1 | TGTGCCACCAGCAGTACAGGGGCGAGGACCTACGAGCAGTACTTC | CATSSTGARTYEQYF
TRBJ2-3 | few | TRBV10-3 | TRBD1 | TGTGCCAGCCACCGGGACAGAGACACAGATACGCAGTATTTT | CASHRDRDTDTQYF
TRBJ2-1 | few | TRBV4-2 | NA | TGTGCCAGCAGCCCATCGAGTTTTGGGCCCAATGAGCAGTTCTTC | CASSPSSFGPNEQFF
TRBJ2-7 | many | TRBV12-3/TRBV12-4 | TRBD1 | TGTGCCAGCACCGCACAGGGGGCGGGTTACGAGCAGTACTTC | CASTAQGAGYEQYF
TRBJ2-5 | NA | TRBV12-3/TRBV12-4 | TRBD2 | TGTGCCAGCAGTTTGTCTTCGACTAGCGGGGCAGAGACCCAGTACTTC | CASSLSSTSGAETQYF
TRBJ1-5 | once | TRBV20-1 | TRBD1 | TGCAGTGCTTTAGAGGGGGCCGGCAATCAGCCCCAGCATTTT | CSALEGAGNQPQHF
TRBJ2-7 | NA | TRBV7-2 | NA | TGTGCCAGCAGCTTAGGTGGCAGGGGTTACCCCTACGAGCAGTACTTC | CASSLGGRGYPYEQYF
TRBJ1-2 | few | TRBV24-1 | NA | TGTGCCACCAGTGATGGCAGCTCATATGGCTACACCTTC | CATSDGSSYGYTF
TRBJ1-2 | NA | TRBV20-1 | NA | TGCAGTGTGCGCGATGGGGTTTATGGCTACACCTTC | CSVRDGVYGYTF
TRBJ2-3 | few | TRBV2 | NA | TGTGCCAGCAGTGAAAGCGCGGTATTGCAGGGAAGGGATACGCAGTATTTT | CASSESAVLQGRDTQYF
TRBJ1-1 | NA | TRBV20-1 | NA | TGCAGTGCAGGCGAGGGTTTGAACACTGAAGCTTTCTTT | CSAGEGLNTEAFF
TRBJ1-1 | few | TRBV5-1 | TRBD1 | TGCGCCAGCAGCTTGGCCAGGGGGGGAGCAAGGAACACTGAGGCTTTCTTT | CASSLARGGARNTEAFF
TRBJ2-7 | once | TRBV29-1 | NA | TGCAGCTTAACAGTAACAGCATACAATGAGCAGTACTTC | CSLTVTAYNEQYF
TRBJ2-5 | NA | TRBV5-1 | NA | TGCGCCAGCAGCCCAGGAGGGGGAAACCAAGAGACCCAGTACTTC | CASSPGGGNQETQYF
TRBJ2-1 | NA | TRBV10-3 | NA | TGTGCCATCAGTGAGTCGATGGTGGCCGGGGAGCAGTTCTTC | CAISESMVAGEQFF
TRBJ2-1 | many | TRBV29-1 | TRBD2 | TGCACCGCTAAGCGGGGGTCCTACAATGAGCAGTTCTTC | CTAKRGSYNEQFF
TRBJ1-5 | NA | TRBV7-2 | TRBD1 | TGTGCCAGCAGCTTATCAAGGGGGCTCAATCAGCCCCAGCATTTT | CASSLSRGLNQPQHF
TRBJ2-4 | NA | TRBV12-3/TRBV12-4 | NA | TGTGCCAGCAGTCCGGACTCCCCCATATTATATGAGCAGTACTTC | CASSPDSPILYEQYF
TRBJ1-1 | NA | TRBV9 | TRBD1 | TGTGCCAGCAGCTTGACAGGGACCGTGAGGCGAGCTTTCTTT | CASSLTGTVRRAFF
TRBJ2-7 | NA | TRBV27 | NA | TGTGTCAGTAGTTTTACAGGAGATTACGAGCAGTACTTC | CVSSFTGDYEQYF
TRBJ2-1 | few | TRBV5-5 | NA | TGTGCCAGCAGCCCGGGGGCGGGGATCCGCAATGAGCAGTTCTTC | CASSPGAGIRNEQFF
TRBJ2-7 | few | TRBV7-9 | NA | TGTGCCAGCAGCTTAGTCATCGGCCAGGCGCCGTCCTACGAGCAGTACTTC | CASSLVIGQAPSYEQYF
TRBJ2-7 | few | TRBV5-5 | NA | TGTGCCAGCAGCGTTCCCGGTGCCTACGAGCAGTACTTC | CASSVPGAYEQYF
TRBJ2-7 | NA | TRBV7-2 | NA | TGTGCCAGCAGTATCCGGGACGTAGCCTACGAGCAGTACTTC | CASSIRDVAYEQYF
TRBJ2-7 | few | TRBV20-1 | NA | TGCAGTGCTTTTCTCGGAGGGAGGTACGAGCAGTACTTC | CSAFLGGRYEQYF
TRBJ2-5 | NA | TRBV4-2 | TRBD2 | TGTGCCAGCAGACCGGGACTAGCGGGAGTGGGAGAGACCCAGTACTTC | CASRPGLAGVGETQYF
TRBJ2-5 | NA | TRBV5-5 | NA | TGTGCCAGCAGCGGAGGGACGGACCACTTCCACAATGAGCAGTACTTC | CASSGGTDHFHNEQYF
TRBJ2-3 | NA | TRBV5-1 | NA | TGCGCCAGCAGCTTGTTCAACACAGATACGCAGTATTTT | CASSLFNTDTQYF
TRBJ2-7 | NA | TRBV27 | TRBD1 | TGTGCCAGCAAGATCACGGGGACAGCCTCCTACGAGCAGTACTTC | CASKITGTASYEQYF
TRBJ2-5 | NA | TRBV13 | NA | TGTGCCAGCAGCTGGGGATCCCGGGAGACCCAGTACTTC | CASSWGSRETQYF
TRBJ2-7 | NA | TRBV20-1 | TRBD2 | TGCAGTGCTAGAGGACTTGGGGGACTAGACTACTACGAGCAGTACTTC | CSARGLGGLDYYEQYF
TRBJ2-6 | once | TRBV28 | NA | TGTGCCAGCAGCACCATCACACCAATTTGGGGCTCTGGGGCCAACGTCCTGACTTTC | CASSTITPIWGSGANVLTF
TRBJ2-5 | NA | TRBV12-3/TRBV12-4 | NA | TGTGCCTCTCAACCAGGGGTCGGGGAGACCCAGTACTTC | CASQPGVGETQYF
TRBJ2-2 | many | TRBV24-1 | NA | TGTGCCACCAGTGATCAGGGGATTGACACCGGGGAGCTGTTTTTT | CATSDQGIDTGELFF
TRBJ2-3 | NA | TRBV30 | TRBD2 | TGTGCCTGGAAGAGTCAGCGGGGGCTCACAGATACGCAGTATTTT | CAWKSQRGLTDTQYF
TRBJ1-1 | few | TRBV5-1 | NA | TGCGCCAGCAGCTCTGAAAGACAGTCTGGTACTGAAGCTTTCTTT | CASSSERQSGTEAFF
TRBJ2-5 | NA | TRBV19 | TRBD1 | TGTGCCAGTAGTATTGGGACAGGGATTGGGACCCAGTACTTC | CASSIGTGIGTQYF
TRBJ1-5 | few | TRBV7-2 | NA | TGTGCCAGCAGCTTAGTGGGCTCTATTGGAGGGCAGCCCCAGCATTTT | CASSLVGSIGGQPQHF
TRBJ2-7 | NA | TRBV6-6 | TRBD1 | TGTGCCAGCAGTATGATGGACAGGAACGAGCAGTACTTC | CASSMMDRNEQYF
TRBJ2-1 | few | TRBV12-3/TRBV12-4 | TRBD1 | TGTGCCAGCACAACCCCGGGACAGGCCCTCGGCAATGAGCAGTTCTTC | CASTTPGQALGNEQFF
TRBJ2-7 | few | TRBV7-2 | NA | TGTGCCAGCAGCTTAATCGTACACTCGAGCTCCTACGAGCAGTACTTC | CASSLIVHSSSYEQYF
TRBJ2-7 | NA | TRBV20-1 | NA | TGCAGTGCCGGGGATTACTACGAGCAGTACTTC | CSAGDYYEQYF
TRBJ1-1 | NA | TRBV12-3/TRBV12-4 | NA | TGTGCCAGCAGTTTCGGGTACGGGACTTCAAACACTGAAGCTTTCTTT | CASSFGYGTSNTEAFF
TRBJ1-4 | NA | TRBV6-1 | TRBD1 | TGTGCCAGCAGCGACAAAGGGACAGCGACTAATGAAAAACTGTTTTTT | CASSDKGTATNEKLFF
TRBJ2-7 | few | TRBV6-6 | NA | TGTGCCAGCAGTTACCCCGGGACCACCAACGAGCAGTACTTC | CASSYPGTTNEQYF
TRBJ1-2 | many | TRBV12-3/TRBV12-4 | NA | TGTGCCAGCAGCCCCCTCGGGGTAGCCCGAGGGGCTGGCTACACCTTC | CASSPLGVARGAGYTF
TRBJ2-5 | once | TRBV28 | NA | TGTGCCAGCAGCCAGAGAAACAGGGAAGAGATCCAGTACTTC | CASSQRNREEIQYF
TRBJ1-2 | NA | TRBV12-3/TRBV12-4 | NA | TGTGCCAGCAGCCCACCCGCGACGGGCTACACCTTC | CASSPPATGYTF